The 22 T cell receptor beta chains presented below share a single source sample, sequenced in a study of blood T cell repertoires in COVID-19. The table came from immunoSEQ multiplex PCR; TCRdb's copy has only in-frame clones and leaves some out. The table shows under 250,000 clones, with about 82% occurring only once. Sequencing was carried out using peripheral blood. These receptors all come from a woman aged 80 or over with COVID-19, enrolled during active disease.

The genes are TRBV28 and TRBJ2-7; 10 positions agree with TRBD1. The germline CDR1 and CDR2 sequences are MDHEN and SYDVKM. The CDR3 is 15 residues long. J was trimmed by 3 bases and V by 4 bases; bases with no gene match: 6. CDR3 region: CASSSQTGGYYEQYV. CDR3 nucleotides: TGTGCCAGCAGTTCCCAGACAGGGGGCTACTACGAGCAGTACGTC.

In this sample, this clone turned up once. This chain joins TRBV5-1 and TRBJ1-1, with 7 bases matching TRBD1. The V gene end was trimmed by 4 bases and the J gene end by 4 bases; junction bases not matched to a gene: 1. There are 12 residues in the CDR3. Germline-derived CDR1 and CDR2 are SGHRS and YFSETQ. The CDR3 DNA is TGCGCCAGCAGCCGACAGGGCACTGAAGCTTTCTTT. As protein: CASSRQGTEAFF. Full variable domain (outside the CDR3, taken from reference TRBV5-1 and TRBJ1-1): KAGVTQTPRYLIKTRGQQVTLSCSPISGHRSVSWYQQTPGQGLQFLFEYFSETQRNKGNFPGRFSGRQFSNSRSEMNVSTLELGDSALYLCASSRQGTEAFFGQGTRLTVV.

This clone has more than one count but fewer than ten. The chain combines TRBV11-2 with TRBJ1-2; 9 nucleotides match TRBD1. Germline V gene sequence: CDR1 SGHAT, CDR2 FQNNGV. V lost 6 bases, J lost 5 bases, and 7 bases stayed unmatched. The CDR3 length is 14 residues. The CDR3 bases are TGTGCCAGCAGTATTCCCGACAGGGGGTATGGCTACACCTTC. Protein sequence: CASSIPDRGYGYTF.

CDR3 sequence: CASSPYPQGANYEQYF. CDR3 nucleotide sequence: TGTGCCAGCAGTCCATACCCTCAGGGGGCAAACTACGAGCAGTACTTC. The chain combines TRBV28 with TRBJ2-7, with 8 bases aligning to TRBD1. This CDR3 comprises 16 residues. Trimming took 5 bases from V and 3 from J; bases not matched to a gene: 12. Germline V gives CDR1 MDHEN, CDR2 SYDVKM.

This clone was seen only a few times. The V gene is TRBV27, the J gene TRBJ2-7; TRBD1 is a possible D gene (6 bases). The CDR3 contains 14 residues. Trimming left V 4 bases short and J 1 base short, with 11 bases between. The germline gives CDR1 MNHEY, CDR2 SMNVEV (reference sequence). This CDR3 reads CASSSHTGSYEQYF. CDR3 bases: TGTGCCAGCAGTTCTCACACAGGGTCCTACGAGCAGTACTTC.

The chain carries TRBV25-1 and TRBJ1-5; D is unclear. The CDR3 is 13 residues long. V was cut by 4 bases and J by 7 bases, with 11 bases left in between. Germline values: CDR1 MGHDK, CDR2 SYGVNS. The CDR3 DNA sequence: TGTGCCAGCAGTGGAGAAGTGGGCCAGCCCCAGCATTTT. Its protein product is CASSGEVGQPQHF. The full variable domain, in which reference TRBV25-1 and TRBJ1-5 provide the parts outside the CDR3, is EADIYQTPRYLVIGTGKKITLECSQTMGHDKMYWYQQDPGMELHLIHYSYGVNSTEKGDLSSESTVSRIRTEHFPLTLESARPSHTSQYLCASSGEVGQPQHFGDGTRLSIL.

CDR3 DNA: TGCAGCGTCACAACAGCGGGGGGGCGGGTAGATACGCAGTATTTT. Translating gives CSVTTAGGRVDTQYF. V gene TRBV29-1 combines with J gene TRBJ2-3; 10 positions agree with TRBD2. This CDR3 comprises 15 residues. The germline gives CDR1 SQVTM, CDR2 ANQGSEA. V shed 6 bases, J shed 5 bases, and the junction held 11 bases outside the gene matches.

This chain links TRBV19 with TRBJ1-6; D remains unclear. V lost 7 bases and J lost 0, with 10 bases in between. The CDR3 covers 15 residues. The germline V gene encodes CDR1 LNHDA and CDR2 SQIVND (reference sequence). The CDR3 DNA sequence: TGTGCCAGTATCGAAGATAGCTCCTATAATTCACCCCTCCACTTT. Its protein is CASIEDSSYNSPLHF.

The chain uses TRBV6-1 and TRBJ1-2; possibly TRBD1 for D (5 bases). This CDR3 spans 13 amino acids. V dropped 1 base and J dropped 9 bases, with 12 bases sitting between them. Germline-derived CDR1 and CDR2 are MNHNS and SASEGT. DNA for the CDR3: TGTGCCAGCAGTGAAGTTTACAGGACGAGCTACACCTTC. This sequence encodes CASSEVYRTSYTF.

This sequence joins TRBV7-6 and TRBJ1-5; no clear D. Deletions cut 1 base from V and 0 bases from J, with 13 bases between. The CDR3 is 17 amino acids. Germline V gives CDR1 SGHVS, CDR2 FNYEAQ. The CDR3 loop reads CASSLGSGRDSNQPQHF. The CDR3 DNA sequence: TGTGCCAGCAGCTTAGGCTCCGGGAGGGATAGCAATCAGCCCCAGCATTTT.

The J gene is TRBJ1-3, the V gene TRBV19; TRBD1 is a possible D gene (5 bases). V lost 7 bases and J 0 bases, leaving 13 bases between the germline ends. Looked up from germline, CDR1 is LNHDA and CDR2 is SQIVND (reference sequence). The CDR3 covers 15 residues. The CDR3 coding sequence is TGTGCCAGTACCAGGGACGGGAGCTCTGGAAACACCATATATTTT. Residues: CASTRDGSSGNTIYF.

This clone occurred once. The genes are TRBV10-3 and TRBJ1-2; D unclear. Germline loops: CDR1 ENHRY, CDR2 SYGVKD. This CDR3 is 13 amino acids long. Between the trimmed V and J ends, which lost 3 bases and 8 bases, there was a span of 13 bases. The CDR3 is CAISESRSEGYTF. In nucleotides, the CDR3 is TGTGCCATCAGTGAAAGTCGTTCGGAGGGCTACACCTTC.

Only a few counts were recorded for this clone. The sample contains more than one DNA sequence encoding this CDR3. The V gene is TRBV6-5, the J gene TRBJ2-7; 10 bases line up with TRBD1. The junction had 6 bases not matched to a gene; V was cut back by 6 bases and J by 4 bases. CDR1 and CDR2 (germline): MNHEY, SVGAGI. This CDR3 comprises 14 residues. CDR3 in amino acids: CASSTGTGVYEQYF. The CDR3 DNA sequence: TGTGCCAGCAGCACCGGGACAGGGGTTTACGAGCAGTACTTC.

This clone was picked up a small number of times. This chain uses TRBV2 with TRBJ1-3; D remains ambiguous. V shed 4 bases and J shed 4 bases, with 11 bases lying between them. The CDR3 has 14 amino acids. The germline V gene has CDR1 SNHLY and CDR2 FYNNEI. CDR3: CASSAGSLGNTIYF. The CDR3 region has the DNA TGTGCCAGCAGTGCCGGGTCCTTAGGAAACACCATATATTTT.

The genes are TRBV5-4 and TRBJ1-1; 7 positions agree with TRBD1. This CDR3 spans 15 amino acids. From germline, CDR1 is SGHNT and CDR2 YYREEE (reference sequence). The ends lost 1 base at V and 1 base at J; junction bases unmatched: 4. The CDR3 spells CASSLKSGGNTEAFF. CDR3 DNA: TGTGCCAGCAGCTTGAAGTCAGGGGGGAACACTGAAGCTTTCTTT.

The gene calls are TRBV10-3 and TRBJ2-5; 7 bases are shared with TRBD2. The CDR3 extends over 14 amino acids. Germline CDR1 ENHRY, CDR2 SYGVKD. The junction had 4 bases not matched to a gene; V was cut back by 2 bases and J by 4 bases. CDR3 DNA sequence: TGTGCCATCAGTGAGATGTGGGGGGGAGAGACCCAGTACTTC. Translating it yields CAISEMWGGETQYF.

This rearrangement joins TRBV18 to TRBJ1-5; D possibly corresponds to TRBD1 (5 bases). The CDR3 has 16 residues. V was pared by 2 bases and J by 3 bases, with 14 bases between. Germline values: CDR1 KGHSH, CDR2 LQKENI. CDR3 in DNA: TGTGCCAGCTCACCAGGTATCGTGGACATCAATCAGCCCCAGCATTTT. Residues: CASSPGIVDINQPQHF.

This clone has only a few counts. This sequence joins TRBV2 and TRBJ2-5; 10 nucleotides agree with TRBD1. V lost 8 bases, J lost 4 bases, and 4 bases stayed unmatched. Looked up from germline, CDR1 is SNHLY and CDR2 is FYNNEI. The CDR3 runs to 13 residues. The CDR3, as DNA: TGTGCCAGCCAGGACAGGGGGTTAGAGACCCAGTACTTC. Translating gives CASQDRGLETQYF.

In this sample, this clone turned up a few times. The chain recombines TRBV5-4 with TRBJ1-2; TRBD1 might be the D (6 bases). Germline CDR1 SGHNT, CDR2 YYREEE (reference sequence). The CDR3 runs to 13 residues. The V end lost 3 bases, the J end lost 4 bases, and 10 bases lay between the germline ends. For the CDR3, the DNA is TGTGCCAGCAGCTCGACAGGTTCCTATGGCTACACCTTC. This translates into CASSSTGSYGYTF.

The V call is TRBV30, the J call TRBJ1-1, with 8 bases matching TRBD1. CDR1 is GTSNPN, CDR2 SVGIG, per germline (reference sequence). The CDR3 runs 13 residues. V dropped 0 bases and J dropped 10; count of bases not matched to a gene: 7. CDR3 in DNA: TGTGCCTGGAGTGTTGACAGGGGTGGGCTAGCTTTCTTT. Amino acids: CAWSVDRGGLAFF.

In this sample, this clone turned up a few times. The rearrangement joins TRBV5-1 to TRBJ1-5; D call uncertain. The CDR3 covers 15 residues. The ends were cut back, 5 bases at V and 3 bases at J, with 15 bases in the middle. The germline V gene has CDR1 SGHRS and CDR2 YFSETQ. As DNA, the CDR3 is TGCGCCAGCAGTATTGGGTACAGTTCCAATCAGCCCCAGCATTTT. This codes for CASSIGYSSNQPQHF.

The chain joins TRBV28 to TRBJ1-2, with D maybe TRBD1 (5 bases). Germline CDR1 and CDR2: MDHEN and SYDVKM. The CDR3 runs to 13 residues. V gave up 5 bases and J gave up 6 bases, with 13 bases separating them. This CDR3 is CASSMQGSNGYTF. CDR3 sequence (DNA): TGTGCCAGCAGTATGCAGGGATCCAATGGCTACACCTTC.